The next 20 T cell receptor beta chains were all read from a single sample in a study of CD8 T cells in Susac syndrome. Random-hexamer reverse transcription was applied to roughly 0.5 to 1 ug RNA. MiXCR was run by TCRdb on the immunoSEQ multiplex PCR reads, yielding one entry per CDR3 protein. The sample has 100,000 to 150,000 distinct CDR3 sequences, approximately 79% seen once. The sample consisted of CD8+ T cells from PBMCs. These receptors were taken from a human donor with multiple sclerosis.

The CDR3 sequence is CSARVPFRGATNEKLFF. CDR3 DNA sequence: TGCAGTGCTAGAGTTCCCTTTCGGGGGGCAACTAATGAAAAACTGTTTTTT. The gene calls are TRBV20-1 and TRBJ1-4; tentative D call: TRBD1 (5 bases). CDR1 is DFQATT and CDR2 is SNEGSKA in the germline V gene (reference sequence). This CDR3 spans 17 amino acids. Trimming took off 1 base at V and 0 bases at J, with 15 bases between the two ends.

The chain links TRBV3-1 to TRBJ1-5; tentative D call: TRBD1 (5 bases). V was cut by 3 bases and J by 0 bases, with 9 bases left in between. Per germline, CDR1 LGHDT and CDR2 YNNKEL (reference sequence). This CDR3 has 15 residues. CDR3 region: CASSQVTGSNQPQHF. The CDR3 nucleotides read TGTGCCAGCAGCCAGGTTACAGGTAGCAATCAGCCCCAGCATTTT.

The rearrangement joins TRBV12-3 or TRBV12-4 to TRBJ1-1; D is undetermined. V was cut by 7 bases and J by 3 bases, with 15 bases left in between. There are 14 residues in the CDR3. The CDR3 loop reads CASNSIGWDTEAFF. The CDR3 nucleotides are TGTGCCAGCAACTCAATTGGGTGGGACACTGAAGCTTTCTTT.

J is TRBJ2-5 and V is TRBV12-3 or TRBV12-4, with D hard to call. Trimming removed 2 bases from V and 1 base from J, with 5 bases in between. This CDR3 has 13 residues. CDR3 nucleotide sequence: TGTGCCAGCAGTTTACACAGCCAAGAGACCCAGTACTTC. Residues: CASSLHSQETQYF.

The rearrangement uses TRBV27 and TRBJ2-7; D not resolved. The CDR3 runs 14 residues. Trimming shortened V by 8 bases and J by 3 bases, and 17 bases separated the two germline ends. Germline CDR1 and CDR2: MNHEY and SMNVEV (reference sequence). The DNA of the CDR3 is TGTGCCAGCTCCGACCTAGGAAACTACTACGAGCAGTACTTC. Protein: CASSDLGNYYEQYF.

The gene calls are TRBV27 and TRBJ2-7, with 8 bases identical to TRBD1. V shed 8 bases, J shed 2 bases, and the junction held 2 bases outside the gene matches. This CDR3 region has 12 residues. Germline loops: CDR1 MNHEY, CDR2 SMNVEV (reference sequence). Here the CDR3 reads CASGTGPYEQYF. For the CDR3, the DNA is TGTGCCAGCGGGACAGGCCCCTACGAGCAGTACTTC.

This clonotype was seen only a few times. The chain uses TRBV9 and TRBJ2-7, with a possible D match to TRBD1 (6 bases). The CDR3 extends over 12 amino acids. Germline V gene sequence: CDR1 SGDLS, CDR2 YYNGEE. The V and J ends lost 3 bases and 3 bases respectively, with 7 bases between them. CDR3 in amino acids: CASSAQGYEQYF. CDR3 sequence (DNA): TGTGCCAGCAGCGCACAGGGCTACGAGCAGTACTTC.

The rearrangement uses TRBV20-1 and TRBJ2-1, with D tentatively TRBD2 (5 bases). The CDR3 covers 11 residues. Germline CDR1 is DFQATT and CDR2 is SNEGSKA (reference sequence). Trimming took off 7 bases at V and 7 bases at J, with 11 bases between the two ends. The CDR3 here is CSVYRGNEQFF. As DNA, the CDR3 is TGCAGTGTATACAGAGGGAATGAGCAGTTCTTC.

This chain joins TRBV7-6 and TRBJ2-3; D perhaps matches TRBD1 (5 bases). Trimming removed 2 bases at V and 2 bases at J, with 11 bases between. Germline-derived CDR1 and CDR2 are SGHVS and FNYEAQ. The CDR3 is 15 residues long. The CDR3 DNA sequence: TGTGCCAGCAGCTTATTAGGGGCAGCCACAGATACGCAGTATTTT. Protein: CASSLLGAATDTQYF.

V is TRBV29-1 and J is TRBJ2-1, with TRBD2 matching 9 bases. With V trimmed by 5 bases and J by 4 bases, 3 bases remained unmatched. Germline CDR1 reads SQVTM; CDR2 reads ANQGSEA. This CDR3 spans 13 amino acids. CDR3 nucleotides: TGCAGCGTTTGGACTAGCGATTACAATGAGCAGTTCTTC. As protein: CSVWTSDYNEQFF.

This chain links TRBV29-1 with TRBJ1-1; 7 bases are a match to TRBD1. In germline, CDR1 is SQVTM, CDR2 ANQGSEA. Trimming removed 2 bases from V and 11 bases from J; junction bases left unmatched: 17. CDR3 size: 15 residues. In DNA form, the CDR3 reads TGCAGCGTTGAACGAGAGGGGGCACCCGCCTTTGGGGCTTTCTTT. Its protein product is CSVEREGAPAFGAFF.

The genes are TRBV11-1 and TRBJ2-5; 8 nucleotides align to TRBD2. The germline CDR1 and CDR2 sequences are SGHAT and FQDESV (reference sequence). The V segment lost 5 bases and the J segment 13 bases; nucleotides outside the gene matches: 6. The CDR3 extends over 11 amino acids. The CDR3 is CASSPGTSRYF. For the CDR3, the DNA is TGTGCCAGCAGCCCCGGGACTAGTCGGTACTTC.

The rearrangement uses TRBV30 and TRBJ1-1; D is unresolved. V gave up 0 bases and J gave up 4 bases, with 6 bases separating them. The CDR3 has 12 residues. CDR1 and CDR2 from the germline V gene are GTSNPN and SVGIG (reference sequence). CDR3 region: CAWSVLRTEAFF. The CDR3 DNA reads as TGTGCCTGGAGTGTACTTCGCACTGAAGCTTTCTTT. The entire variable domain, with the rest obtained from reference TRBV30 and TRBJ1-1, is as follows: SQTIHQWPATLVQPVGSPLSLECTVEGTSNPNLYWYRQAAGRGLQLLFYSVGIGQISSEVPQNLSASRPQDRQFILSSKKLLLSDSGFYLCAWSVLRTEAFFGQGTRLTVV.

This clonotype was counted only a few times. The CDR3 spells CASSLPNMTGVGSTDTQYF. Written as DNA, the CDR3 is TGCGCCAGCAGCTTGCCGAATATGACAGGCGTAGGTAGCACAGATACGCAGTATTTT. This chain joins TRBV5-1 and TRBJ2-3, with D possibly being TRBD1 (6 bases). The CDR3 consists of 19 residues. Trimming removed 1 base from V and 0 bases from J, with 21 bases in between. Germline CDR1 and CDR2: SGHRS and YFSETQ.

V gene TRBV15 combines with J gene TRBJ2-2; D gene ambiguous. The germline CDR1 and CDR2 sequences are LNHNV and YYDKDF (reference sequence). The CDR3 length is 13 residues. V shed 1 base and J shed 4 bases, with 4 bases lying between them. The CDR3 coding sequence is TGTGCCACCAGCAGAGTTTCCACCGGGGAGCTGTTTTTT. Translating gives CATSRVSTGELFF.

The chain links TRBV2 to TRBJ1-6; D is possibly TRBD1 (6 bases). Trimming removed 5 bases at V and 8 bases at J, with 13 bases between. This CDR3 has 14 residues. Germline V gene lookup returns CDR1 SNHLY and CDR2 FYNNEI. CDR3 in DNA: TGTGCCAGCAGTACCGTCCCAGGGGATTCACCCCTCCACTTT. Protein sequence: CASSTVPGDSPLHF. The variable domain in full, completed from reference TRBV2 and TRBJ1-6, reads EPEVTQTPSHQVTQMGQEVILRCVPISNHLYFYWYRQILGQKVEFLVSFYNNEISEKSEIFDDQFSVERPDGSNFTLKIRSTKLEDSAMYFCASSTVPGDSPLHFGNGTRLTVT.

This clonotype occurred a few times. The chain recombines TRBV19 with TRBJ2-3, with no clear D. Looked up from germline, CDR1 is LNHDA and CDR2 is SQIVND (reference sequence). Trimming took 0 bases from V and 5 from J, leaving 9 bases between them. The CDR3 contains 14 residues. This CDR3 reads CASSIDLEEDTQYF. The CDR3 region has the DNA TGTGCCAGTAGTATAGATCTAGAGGAAGATACGCAGTATTTT.

This clonotype has more than one count but fewer than ten. This CDR3 is missing its conserved last phenylalanine or tryptophan, likely due to a read error. The DNA for the CDR3 is TGTGCCAGCAGCCCGACCCTGGGCAATGAGCAGTTCCTC. Residues: CASSPTLGNEQFL. The chain couples TRBV11-2 to TRBJ2-1; D unresolved. The CDR3 runs 13 residues. CDR1 is SGHAT and CDR2 is FQNNGV in the germline V gene. Trimming left V 5 bases short and J 6 bases short, with 11 bases between.

Details on this clonotype: One end of the junction does not line up with germline, which may come from a read error. The chain joins TRBV27 to TRBJ2-7, with TRBD1 matching 8 bases. The CDR3 spans 15 residues. Germline V CDR1 and CDR2: MNHEY, SMNVEV (reference sequence). The CDR3 here is CASSLRTGMAYEQYF. The CDR3 region has the DNA TGTGCCAGCAGTTTAAGGACAGGGATGGCCTACGAGCAGTATTTC.

The gene calls are TRBV4-1 and TRBJ1-6, with unresolved D. This CDR3 has 15 residues. Germline CDR1 MGHRA, CDR2 YSYEKL. Trimming took 1 base from V and 10 from J, leaving 14 bases between them. The CDR3 DNA sequence: TGCGCCAGCAGCCAAGTTGCGGGGTCTAGATCACCCCTCCACTTT. Residues: CASSQVAGSRSPLHF.